One sample yielded the 20 T cell receptor beta chains listed below, sequenced in a study of blood T cell repertoires in COVID-19 (dated by TCRdb to 2020 to 2022). The library came from the immunoSEQ multiplex PCR assay. TCRdb took this table from immuneACCESS and kept in-frame rearrangements with V and J called. Such tables lack part of the clones; where checked against another copy, unresolved V genes explain under half of the gap, and the rest is unexplained. A total of 75,000 to 90,000 clones appear in this sample, around four fifths of them only once. The top ten clonotypes cover about 18% of the sample. Sequences were obtained from peripheral blood. Receptors originate from a man of 80 years or more with active or convalescent COVID-19.

The chain uses TRBV7-8 and TRBJ2-7; perhaps TRBD2 as D (7 bases). Germline V gene lookup returns CDR1 SGHVS and CDR2 FQNEAQ. V was clipped by 2 bases and J by 4 bases, with 15 bases between them. The CDR3 extends over 15 amino acids. In nucleotides, the CDR3 is TGTGCCAGCAGCTTATCGGATGGGGGGGCTTACGAGCAGTACGTC. Its protein is CASSLSDGGAYEQYV.

V gene TRBV3-1 (or the pseudogene TRBV3-2) combines with J gene TRBJ2-1; TRBD1 matches 9 bases. The V gene's germline CDR1 is LGHDT and CDR2 YNNKEL (reference sequence). This CDR3 contains 14 residues. V dropped 6 bases and J dropped 9; count of bases not matched to a gene: 9. The DNA for the CDR3 is TGTGCCAGCAGACGGGACAGGGTAGGTGGTGAGCAGTTCTTC. Translated: CASRRDRVGGEQFF.

The chain is built from TRBV2 and TRBJ2-5, with 10 bases matching TRBD2. The V and J ends lost 6 bases and 5 bases, in that order; junction bases with no gene match: 9. The CDR3 sequence is 15 residues long. Germline V gene lookup returns CDR1 SNHLY and CDR2 FYNNEI. CDR3: CASRGAGGPGETQYF. CDR3 sequence (DNA): TGTGCCAGCAGGGGAGCGGGAGGGCCCGGGGAGACCCAGTACTTC.

The chain employs TRBV21-1 and TRBJ1-2. TRBV21-1 is flagged as a pseudogene. The CDR3 extends over 14 amino acids. For the CDR3, the DNA is TGTGCCAGCAGAAAGGGGAGCGGGGCCGACGGCTACACCTTC. Translated: CASRKGSGADGYTF.

The V and J genes are TRBV5-1 and TRBJ1-2; D call uncertain. The V end lost 4 bases, the J end lost 1 base, and 11 bases lay between the germline ends. Germline loops: CDR1 SGHRS, CDR2 YFSETQ. This CDR3 spans 14 amino acids. The CDR3 spells CASSADGDNYGYTF. The DNA for the CDR3 is TGCGCCAGCAGCGCCGACGGGGATAACTATGGCTACACCTTC.

The gene calls are TRBV30 and TRBJ2-1; D may be TRBD2 (5 bases). The V and J ends lost 3 bases and 5 bases respectively, with 14 bases between them. This CDR3 contains 14 residues. The germline V gene encodes CDR1 GTSNPN and CDR2 SVGIG (reference sequence). As DNA, the CDR3 is TGTGCCTGGAGCTCAGGACTTGGGGACAATGAGCAGTTCTTC. Translation gives CAWSSGLGDNEQFF.

This clone was seen ten or more times. The gene calls are TRBV2 and TRBJ1-2, with D perhaps matching TRBD1 (5 bases). Germline-derived CDR1 and CDR2 are SNHLY and FYNNEI. V lost 6 bases and J 5 bases, leaving 13 bases between the germline ends. The CDR3 runs 13 residues. The CDR3 reads CASSKGLGYGYTF. The CDR3 region has the DNA TGTGCCAGCAGCAAGGGACTGGGTTATGGCTACACCTTC.

The chain joins TRBV7-2 to TRBJ1-2; 8 bases line up with TRBD1. The V gene end was trimmed by 5 bases and the J gene end by 9 bases; junction bases not matched to a gene: 11. This CDR3 is 14 amino acids long. Germline CDR1 SGHTA, CDR2 FQGNSA. The chain's CDR3 is CASSQPRGLGSYTF. The DNA of the CDR3 is TGTGCCAGCAGCCAACCCAGGGGGCTTGGGAGCTACACCTTC.

This sequence joins TRBV7-9 and TRBJ2-1; 7 bases agree with TRBD2. CDR1 SEHNR and CDR2 FQNEAQ come from the germline V gene (reference sequence). The V and J ends lost 7 bases and 6 bases, in that order; junction bases with no gene match: 9. This CDR3 has 14 amino acids. The CDR3 here is CASNLDRTSNEQFF. CDR3 nucleotide sequence: TGTGCCAGCAACCTGGATAGGACTAGCAATGAGCAGTTCTTC.

The chain carries TRBV6-5 and TRBJ2-7; 11 positions agree with TRBD1. Trimming removed 4 bases from V and 12 bases from J; junction bases left unmatched: 8. This CDR3 region has 13 residues. Per the germline V gene, CDR1 is MNHEY and CDR2 is SVGAGI. The CDR3 DNA follows: TGTGCCAGCAGTTTGCAGGGACAGGGGGTGCGGTACGTC. Protein: CASSLQGQGVRYV.

J is TRBJ2-3 and V is TRBV7-3; the D gene is possibly TRBD2 (5 bases). The germline V and J ends were trimmed by 4 bases and 3 bases, with 11 bases remaining between them. Germline V gives CDR1 SGHTA, CDR2 FQGTGA. The CDR3 has 14 amino acids. The CDR3 protein is CASSSPEVTDTQYF. The CDR3 DNA reads TGTGCCAGCAGCTCCCCGGAGGTAACAGATACGCAGTATTTT.

This chain joins TRBV6-2 or TRBV6-3 and TRBJ1-2; 12 bases fit TRBD1. After removal of 6 bases from V and 5 bases from J, the junction contained 4 bases not matched to a gene. The CDR3 loop spans 14 amino acids. Germline V gives CDR1 MNHEY, CDR2 SVGEGT. Here the CDR3 DNA reads TGTGCCAGCAGCCGGGACAGGGGGCAATATGGCTACACCTTC. It is translated as CASSRDRGQYGYTF.

V usage is TRBV10-2 and J usage is TRBJ2-2; the D gene is possibly TRBD1 (6 bases). CDR3 length: 14 amino acids. With 7 bases removed from V and 6 bases from J, the gap between germline ends came to 15 bases. Germline V gives CDR1 WSHSY, CDR2 SAAADI. CDR3 loop: CASTRGLFPGELFF. The CDR3 region has the DNA TGCGCCAGCACCAGGGGATTGTTTCCCGGGGAGCTGTTTTTT.

The sample holds one count of this clone. The gene calls are TRBV7-2 and TRBJ2-1; possible D gene TRBD2, 6 bases. Deletions cut 0 bases from V and 5 bases from J, with 20 bases between. The CDR3 covers 18 residues. CDR1 and CDR2 from the germline V gene are SGHTA and FQGNSA. This chain's CDR3 is CASSLASGLAMINNEQFF. CDR3 nucleotides: TGTGCCAGCAGCTTAGCGAGTGGCCTAGCGATGATTAACAATGAGCAGTTCTTC.

The chain recombines TRBV7-8 with TRBJ2-5, with 12 bases fitting TRBD1. In germline, CDR1 is SGHVS, CDR2 FQNEAQ. The CDR3 contains 14 residues. With V trimmed by 8 bases and J by 5 bases, 6 bases remained unmatched. CDR3 protein: CASARDRGQETQYF. CDR3 sequence (DNA): TGTGCCAGCGCCAGGGACAGGGGGCAGGAGACCCAGTACTTC.

The rearrangement links TRBV6-5 to TRBJ2-1; D ambiguous. V was cut by 8 bases and J by 10 bases, with 15 bases left in between. Per the germline V gene, CDR1 is MNHEY and CDR2 is SVGAGI. CDR3 size: 12 residues. CDR3 protein: CASEGNISEQFF. CDR3 nucleotides: TGTGCCAGCGAAGGAAACATTAGCGAGCAGTTCTTC.

The rearrangement uses TRBV15 and TRBJ1-1; TRBD1 agrees at 9 bases. Germline CDR1 LNHNV, CDR2 YYDKDF (reference sequence). V shed 5 bases and J 13 bases; nucleotides not matched to a gene: 11. The CDR3 totals 13 residues. As DNA, the CDR3 is TGTGCCACCAGCCCGCGGGGACAGGGTATTTTTTTCTTT. Translation: CATSPRGQGIFFF.

The chain carries TRBV3-1 (or the pseudogene TRBV3-2) and TRBJ2-5; 10 bases are a match to TRBD2. The V gene end was trimmed by 4 bases and the J gene end by 2 bases; junction bases not matched to a gene: 4. The CDR3 has 15 residues. Germline CDR1 and CDR2: LGHDT and YNNKEL (reference sequence). The DNA of the CDR3 is TGTGCCAGCAGCCCCGGGACTAGCGAACAAGAGACCCAGTACTTC. This codes for CASSPGTSEQETQYF.

The V call is TRBV28, the J call TRBJ1-1, with TRBD1 identical over 7 bases. This CDR3 comprises 15 residues. After removal of 5 bases from V and 4 bases from J, the junction contained 10 bases not matched to a gene. In germline, CDR1 is MDHEN, CDR2 SYDVKM. CDR3 sequence reads: CASSATDRVGTEAFF. For the CDR3, the DNA is TGTGCCAGCAGTGCGACTGACAGGGTTGGCACTGAAGCTTTCTTT.

The chain couples TRBV30 to TRBJ2-7, with TRBD2 matching over 12 bases. The V gene's germline CDR1 is GTSNPN and CDR2 SVGIG (reference sequence). V lost 2 bases to trimming and J lost 4 bases; unmatched junction nucleotides: 3. The CDR3 contains 14 residues. The CDR3 is CAWSPGLAGYEQYV. DNA of the CDR3: TGTGCCTGGAGTCCGGGACTAGCGGGTTACGAGCAGTACGTC.